One T cell receptor (beta chain) is described in this entry. This table comes from immunoSEQ multiplex PCR, and its TCRdb copy is limited to in-frame clones, with some not included. The sample holds about 59,000 clones; roughly 87% are singletons and the top ten take 5.5% to 7%. The data were taken from a study of T cell changes during pregnancy in multiple sclerosis. The V gene's germline CDR1 is SGHRS and CDR2 YFSETQ. CDR3 length: 12 amino acids. Trimming left V 3 bases short and J 12 bases short, with 10 bases between. This chain connects TRBV5-1 to TRBJ1-6, with a possible D match to TRBD1 (6 bases). The input for sequencing was peripheral blood, taken in the third trimester of pregnancy. The sequence was obtained from a female donor in good health, enrolled as a control in a pregnancy study. In nucleotides, the CDR3 is TGCGCCAGCAGCTGGGACACAGAACCCCTCCACTTT. Its protein product is CASSWDTEPLHF.